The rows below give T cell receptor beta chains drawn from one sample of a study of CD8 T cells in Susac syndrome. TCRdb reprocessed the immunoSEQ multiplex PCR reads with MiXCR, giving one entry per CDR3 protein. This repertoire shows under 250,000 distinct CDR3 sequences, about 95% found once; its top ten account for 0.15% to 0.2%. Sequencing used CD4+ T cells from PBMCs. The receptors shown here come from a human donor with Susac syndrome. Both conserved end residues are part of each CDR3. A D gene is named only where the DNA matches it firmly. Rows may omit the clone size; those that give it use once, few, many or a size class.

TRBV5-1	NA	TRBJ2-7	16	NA	TGCGCCAGCAGCTTGTCCGTCGGCCGAAGCGCCCACGAGCAGTACTTC	CASSLSVGRSAHEQYF
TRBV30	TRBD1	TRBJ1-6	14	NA	TGTGCCTGGAGTGGTGGCAGGGGGAGTTCACCCCTCCACTTT	CAWSGGRGSSPLHF
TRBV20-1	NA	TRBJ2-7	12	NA	TGCAGTGCTAGCCCCCTCAGCTCCGAGCAGTACTTC	CSASPLSSEQYF
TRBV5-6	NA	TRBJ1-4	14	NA	TGTGCCGGCTCCTCACGAGGCGTCGATGAAAAACTGTTTTTT	CAGSSRGVDEKLFF
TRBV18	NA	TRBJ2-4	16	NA	TGTGCCAGCTCCCGTGACTCTCATTTATCACGAAACATTCAGTACTTC	CASSRDSHLSRNIQYF
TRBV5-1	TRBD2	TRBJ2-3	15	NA	TGCGCCAGCAGCTTGCTACTAGCGGGGATAGATACGCAGTATTTT	CASSLLLAGIDTQYF
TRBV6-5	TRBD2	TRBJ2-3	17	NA	TGTGCCAGCAGTTCCCCCGGACTAGCGGGTCGCACAGATACGCAGTATTTT	CASSSPGLAGRTDTQYF
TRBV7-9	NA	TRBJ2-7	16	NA	TGTGCCAGCAGCTTAGGCCCCCTCGACAGCGGCAGCGAGCAGTACTTC	CASSLGPLDSGSEQYF
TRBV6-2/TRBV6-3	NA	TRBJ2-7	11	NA	TGTGCCAGCAGACAGTTCTACGAGCAGTACTTC	CASRQFYEQYF
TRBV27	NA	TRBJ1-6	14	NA	TGTGCCAGCATCGACCTGGCCACTAATTCACCCCTCCACTTT	CASIDLATNSPLHF
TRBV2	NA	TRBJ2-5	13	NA	TGTGCCAGCAGTGAGTTAGTCCAAGAGACCCAGTACTTC	CASSELVQETQYF
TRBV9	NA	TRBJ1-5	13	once	TGTGCCAGCAGCGTAGCTCAAGATCAGCCCCAGCATTTT	CASSVAQDQPQHF
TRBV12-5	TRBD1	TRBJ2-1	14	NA	TGTGCTAGTGGTTTGGTCCCAGGGGGCAATGAGCAGTTCTTC	CASGLVPGGNEQFF
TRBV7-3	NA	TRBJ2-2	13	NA	TGTGCCAGCAGCTTAAGGGCCACCGGGGAGCTGTTTTTT	CASSLRATGELFF
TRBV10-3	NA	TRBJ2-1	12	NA	TGTGCCATCAGCCGGAATTCGGGTGAGCAGTTCTTC	CAISRNSGEQFF
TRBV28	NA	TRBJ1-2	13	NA	TGTGCCAGTGTACAGGAGACTAACTATGGCTACACCTTC	CASVQETNYGYTF
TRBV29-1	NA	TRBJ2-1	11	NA	TGCAGCGTTGAAGAGGGGCTCGAGCAGTTCTTC	CSVEEGLEQFF
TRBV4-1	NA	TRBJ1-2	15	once	TGCGCCAGCAGCCAAGAGGTTGGTATCAACTATGGCTACACCTTC	CASSQEVGINYGYTF
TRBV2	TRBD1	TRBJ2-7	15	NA	TGTGCCAGCAGTGCCCTAGGACAGGGTACCTACGAGCAGTACTTC	CASSALGQGTYEQYF
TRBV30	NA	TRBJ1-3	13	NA	TGTGCCTGGACCCAGGGAGCTGGAAACACCATATATTTT	CAWTQGAGNTIYF
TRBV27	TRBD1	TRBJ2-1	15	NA	TGTGCCAGCAGTTCCTTGGGCACAGGGGGGAATGAGCAGTTCTTC	CASSSLGTGGNEQFF
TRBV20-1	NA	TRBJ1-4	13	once	TGCAGTGCTAGTAGGGCGGGAAACGAAAAACTGTTTTTT	CSASRAGNEKLFF
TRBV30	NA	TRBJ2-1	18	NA	TGTGCCTGGAGTGTAGCCCCCTTTATTGGGGGGGGGCCGGGTGAGCAGTTCTTC	CAWSVAPFIGGGPGEQFF
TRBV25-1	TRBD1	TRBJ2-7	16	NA	TGTGCCAGCAGTGCGAGACAGGGCCTGACTCAGGCCGAGCAGTACTTC	CASSARQGLTQAEQYF
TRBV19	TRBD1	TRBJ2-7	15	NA	TGTGCCAGTACCCCACGGACAGGGGGTATGGACGAGCAGTACTTC	CASTPRTGGMDEQYF
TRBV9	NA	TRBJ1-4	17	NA	TGTGCCAGCAGCGTAGGCCCCGGGCAGCCCTCAAATGAAAAACTGTTTTTT	CASSVGPGQPSNEKLFF
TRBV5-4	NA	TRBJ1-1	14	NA	TGTGCCAGCAGCTTGGGCAGGGAGAACACTGAAGCTTTCTTT	CASSLGRENTEAFF
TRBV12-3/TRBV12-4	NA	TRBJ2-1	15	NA	TGTGCCAGCAGCCCCGTCGTTGGATCCGCGGGAGAGCAGTTCTTC	CASSPVVGSAGEQFF
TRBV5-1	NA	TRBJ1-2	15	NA	TGCGCCAGCAGCTTGGTTCCAGGGACGGGGCAAGGCTACACCTTC	CASSLVPGTGQGYTF
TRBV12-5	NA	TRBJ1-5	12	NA	TGTGCTAGTGGTTTGGCCCATCAGCCCCAGCATTTT	CASGLAHQPQHF
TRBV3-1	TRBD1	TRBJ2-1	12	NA	TGTGCCAGCATCGACAGGGCCGGTGAGCAGTTCTTC	CASIDRAGEQFF
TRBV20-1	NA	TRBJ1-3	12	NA	TGCAGTGGAGAGGGCTCTGGAAACACCATATATTTT	CSGEGSGNTIYF
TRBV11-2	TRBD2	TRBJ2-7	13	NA	TGTGCCAGCAGCGTCGAGCGGGGGTACGAGCAGTACTTC	CASSVERGYEQYF
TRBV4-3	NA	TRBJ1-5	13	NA	TGCGCCAGCAGCCAAAGTGACAATCAGCCCCAGCATTTT	CASSQSDNQPQHF
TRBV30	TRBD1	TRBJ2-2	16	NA	TGTGCCTGGAGTGCAATAGGACAGGGATACACCGGGGAGCTGTTTTTT	CAWSAIGQGYTGELFF
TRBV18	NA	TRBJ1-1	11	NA	TGTGCCAGTCAAGCGGGCACTGAAGCTTTCTTT	CASQAGTEAFF
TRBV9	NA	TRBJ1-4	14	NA	TGTGCCAGCAGCGGGGACGGGATCGGCGAAAAACTGTTTTTT	CASSGDGIGEKLFF
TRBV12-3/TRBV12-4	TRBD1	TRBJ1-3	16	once	TGTGCCAGCAAAGACTCGGGACAGGGTTACGGAAACACCATATATTTT	CASKDSGQGYGNTIYF
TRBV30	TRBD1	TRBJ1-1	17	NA	TGTGCCTGGAGTGTATTGGGGGGGACAGGGGTTGACACTGAAGCTTTCTTT	CAWSVLGGTGVDTEAFF
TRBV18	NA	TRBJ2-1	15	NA	TGTGCCAGCTCACCAAAGGAGGGATGGGACAATGAGCAGTTCTTC	CASSPKEGWDNEQFF
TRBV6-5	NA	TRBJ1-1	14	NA	TGTGCCAGCAAAACGGGCAGGGCTCGCACTGAAGCTTTCTTT	CASKTGRARTEAFF
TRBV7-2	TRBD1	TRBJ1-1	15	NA	TGTGCCAGCAGCTCCGGGACAGGTGACAACACTGAAGCTTTCTTT	CASSSGTGDNTEAFF
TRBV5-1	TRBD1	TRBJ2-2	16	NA	TGCGCCAGCAGCGACCAGGGGGACCGGTCCACCGGGGAGCTGTTTTTT	CASSDQGDRSTGELFF
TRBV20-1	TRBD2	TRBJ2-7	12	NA	TGCAGTGCACTAGCGGGGTCCTACGAGCAGTACTTC	CSALAGSYEQYF
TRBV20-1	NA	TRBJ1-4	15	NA	TGCAGTGCTAGAGATGGGCGGGTTACTAATGAAAAACTGTTTTTT	CSARDGRVTNEKLFF
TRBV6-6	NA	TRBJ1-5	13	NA	TGTGCCAGCAGTTACCTAAGGAATCAGCCCCAGCATTTT	CASSYLRNQPQHF
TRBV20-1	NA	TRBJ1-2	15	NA	TGCAGTGCTAGAGGGGGTTTAGGAACTAACTATGGCTACACCTTC	CSARGGLGTNYGYTF
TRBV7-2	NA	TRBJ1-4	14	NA	TGTGCCAGCAGCCCGGGAGGGACGAATGAAAAACTGTTTTTT	CASSPGGTNEKLFF
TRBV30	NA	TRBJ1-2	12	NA	TGTGCCTGGAGTGGTAACGTTGGCGGCTACACCTTC	CAWSGNVGGYTF